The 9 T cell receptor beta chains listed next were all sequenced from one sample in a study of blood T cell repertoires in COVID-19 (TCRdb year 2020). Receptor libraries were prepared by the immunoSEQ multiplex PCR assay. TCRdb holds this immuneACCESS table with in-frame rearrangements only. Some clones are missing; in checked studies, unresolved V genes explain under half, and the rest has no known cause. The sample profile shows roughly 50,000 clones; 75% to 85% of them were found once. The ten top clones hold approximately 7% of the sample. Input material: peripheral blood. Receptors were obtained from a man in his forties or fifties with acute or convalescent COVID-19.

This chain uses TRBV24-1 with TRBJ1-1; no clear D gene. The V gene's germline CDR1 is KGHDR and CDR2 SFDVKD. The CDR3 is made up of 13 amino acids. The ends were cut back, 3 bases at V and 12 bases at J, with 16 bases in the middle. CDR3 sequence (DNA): TGTGCCACCAGTGATCCCCCCGAGAGCGGGCCTTTCTTT. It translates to CATSDPPESGPFF.

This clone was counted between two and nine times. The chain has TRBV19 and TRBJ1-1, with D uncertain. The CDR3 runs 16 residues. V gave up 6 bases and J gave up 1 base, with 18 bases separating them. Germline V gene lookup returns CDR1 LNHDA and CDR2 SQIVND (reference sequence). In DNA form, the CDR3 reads TGTGCCAGTAGCATCGCGTTCGGGGTTACGAACACTGAAGCTTTCTTT. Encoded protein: CASSIAFGVTNTEAFF.

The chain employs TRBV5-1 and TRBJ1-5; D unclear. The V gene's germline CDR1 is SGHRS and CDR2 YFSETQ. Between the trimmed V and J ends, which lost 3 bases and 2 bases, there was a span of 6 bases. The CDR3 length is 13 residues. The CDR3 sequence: CASSWQGNQPQHF. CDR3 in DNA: TGCGCCAGCAGCTGGCAGGGCAATCAGCCCCAGCATTTT.

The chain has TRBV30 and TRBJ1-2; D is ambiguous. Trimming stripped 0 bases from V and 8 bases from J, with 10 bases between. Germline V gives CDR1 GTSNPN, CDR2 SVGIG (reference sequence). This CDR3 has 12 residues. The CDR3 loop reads CAWSVSGRGYTF. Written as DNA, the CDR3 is TGTGCCTGGAGTGTCTCGGGGAGAGGCTACACCTTC.

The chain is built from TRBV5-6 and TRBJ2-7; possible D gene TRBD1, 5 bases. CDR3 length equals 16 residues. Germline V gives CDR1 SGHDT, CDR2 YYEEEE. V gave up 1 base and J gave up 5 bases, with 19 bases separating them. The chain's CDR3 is CASSLRGRSLGHEQYF. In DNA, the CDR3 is TGTGCCAGCAGCTTGAGGGGCCGTTCCCTGGGGCACGAGCAGTACTTC. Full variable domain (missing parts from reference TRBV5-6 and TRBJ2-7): DAGVTQSPTHLIKTRGQQVTLRCSPKSGHDTVSWYQQALGQGPQFIFQYYEEEERQRGNFPDRFSGHQFPNYSSELNVNALLLGDSALYLCASSLRGRSLGHEQYFGPGTRLTVT.

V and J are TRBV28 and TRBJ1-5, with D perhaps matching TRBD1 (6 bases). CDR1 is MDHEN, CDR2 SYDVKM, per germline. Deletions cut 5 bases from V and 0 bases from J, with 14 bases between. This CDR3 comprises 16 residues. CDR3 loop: CASSRTGPVSNQPQHF. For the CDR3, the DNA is TGTGCCAGCAGTCGCACAGGGCCCGTTAGCAATCAGCCCCAGCATTTT.

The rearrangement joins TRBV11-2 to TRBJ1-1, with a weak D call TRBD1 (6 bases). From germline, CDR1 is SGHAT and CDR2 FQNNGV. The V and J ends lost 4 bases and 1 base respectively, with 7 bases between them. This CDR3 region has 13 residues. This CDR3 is CASSSTGNTEAFF. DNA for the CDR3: TGTGCCAGCAGCTCGACAGGGAACACTGAAGCTTTCTTT.

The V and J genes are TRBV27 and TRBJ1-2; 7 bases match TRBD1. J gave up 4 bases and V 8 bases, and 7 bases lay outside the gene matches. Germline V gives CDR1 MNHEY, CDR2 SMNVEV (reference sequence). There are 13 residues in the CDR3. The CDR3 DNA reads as TGTGCCAGCGCCAGGGGGGTACTCTATGGCTACACCTTC. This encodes CASARGVLYGYTF.

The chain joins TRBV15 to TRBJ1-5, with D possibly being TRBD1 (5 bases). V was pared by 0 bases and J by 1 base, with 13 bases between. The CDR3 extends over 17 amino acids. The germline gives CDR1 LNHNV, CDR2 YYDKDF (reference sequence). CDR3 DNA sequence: TGTGCCACCAGCAGAGATCTAGGCAGGGTGAGCAATCAGCCCCAGCATTTT. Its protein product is CATSRDLGRVSNQPQHF.